This T cell receptor (beta chain) emerged from a study of T cell responses to AZD1222 COVID-19 vaccine. The sample holds one count of this clone. Repertoires were generated with immunoSEQ multiplex PCR, while TCRdb's copy carries only in-frame clones and drops some. The sample lists some 110,000 clones; approximately 88% were seen once. The CDR3 contains 16 residues. Germline lookup yields CDR1 SGHTA and CDR2 FQGNSA. J was trimmed by 6 bases and V by 4 bases; bases with no gene match: 11. The source material was peripheral blood, sampled on day 0 of AZD1222 vaccination. The gene calls are TRBV7-2 and TRBJ2-2; 7 nucleotides align to TRBD2. This clonotype originated in an adult in good health. The CDR3 loop reads CASSSAGTTAPGELFF. The CDR3 coding sequence is TGTGCCAGCAGCTCCGCCGGGACTACTGCCCCCGGGGAGCTGTTTTTT.